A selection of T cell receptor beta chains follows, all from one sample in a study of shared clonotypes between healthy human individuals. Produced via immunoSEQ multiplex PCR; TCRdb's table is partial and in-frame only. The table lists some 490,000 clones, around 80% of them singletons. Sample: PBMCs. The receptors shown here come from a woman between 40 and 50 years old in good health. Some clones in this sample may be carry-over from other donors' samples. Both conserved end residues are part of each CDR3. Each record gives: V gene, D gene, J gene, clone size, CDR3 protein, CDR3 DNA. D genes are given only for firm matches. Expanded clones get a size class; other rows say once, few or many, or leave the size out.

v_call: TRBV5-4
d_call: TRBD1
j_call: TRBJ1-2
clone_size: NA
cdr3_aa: CASSHGDREVDGYTF
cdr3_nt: TGTGCCAGCAGCCACGGAGACAGGGAAGTAGATGGCTACACCTTC

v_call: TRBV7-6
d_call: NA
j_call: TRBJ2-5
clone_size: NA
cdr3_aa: CASSLGRRGETQYF
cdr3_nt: TGTGCCAGCAGCTTAGGACGGAGGGGGGAGACCCAGTACTTC

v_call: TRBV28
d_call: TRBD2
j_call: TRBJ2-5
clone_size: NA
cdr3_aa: CASSLGLAGVGTQYF
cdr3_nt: TGTGCCAGCAGTCTCGGACTAGCGGGAGTGGGGACCCAGTACTTC

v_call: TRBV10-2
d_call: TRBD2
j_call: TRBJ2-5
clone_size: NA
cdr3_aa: CASSRLAGEETQYF
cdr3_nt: TGCGCCAGCAGTCGACTAGCGGGGGAAGAGACCCAGTACTTC

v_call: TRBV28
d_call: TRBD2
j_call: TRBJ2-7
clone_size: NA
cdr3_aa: CASEGLGAFSSYEQYF
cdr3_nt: TGTGCCAGCGAGGGACTAGGAGCCTTTAGCTCCTACGAGCAGTACTTC

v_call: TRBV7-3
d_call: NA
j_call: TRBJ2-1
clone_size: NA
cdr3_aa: CASSLGRDNEQFF
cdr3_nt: TGTGCCAGCAGCTTAGGGAGAGACAATGAGCAGTTCTTC

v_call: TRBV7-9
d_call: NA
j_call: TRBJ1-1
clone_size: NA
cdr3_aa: CASSLWGTEAFF
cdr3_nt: TGTGCCAGCAGCTTATGGGGCACTGAAGCTTTCTTT

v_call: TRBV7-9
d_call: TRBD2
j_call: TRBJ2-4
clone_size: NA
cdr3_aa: CASSLQAGGDIQYF
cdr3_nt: TGTGCCAGCAGCTTACAAGCGGGAGGGGACATTCAGTACTTC

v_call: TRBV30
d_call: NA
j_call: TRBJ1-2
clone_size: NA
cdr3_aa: CAWSVFGGLGNYGYTF
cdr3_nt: TGTGCCTGGAGTGTCTTCGGGGGGCTGGGGAACTATGGCTACACCTTC

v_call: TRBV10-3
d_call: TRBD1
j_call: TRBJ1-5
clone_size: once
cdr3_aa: CAISEKAGGGNQPQHF
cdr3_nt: TGTGCCATCAGTGAGAAAGCAGGGGGAGGCAATCAGCCCCAGCATTTT

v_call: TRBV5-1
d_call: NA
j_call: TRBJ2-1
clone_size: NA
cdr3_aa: CASEDTGSDNEQFF
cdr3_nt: TGCGCCAGCGAAGACACTGGGTCCGACAATGAGCAGTTCTTC

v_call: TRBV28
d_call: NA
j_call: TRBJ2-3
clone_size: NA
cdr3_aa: CASRSDGGTDTQYF
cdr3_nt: TGTGCCAGCAGATCGGACGGGGGCACAGATACGCAGTATTTT

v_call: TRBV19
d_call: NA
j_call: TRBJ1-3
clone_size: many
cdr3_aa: CASTGFLSGNTIYF
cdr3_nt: TGTGCCAGTACGGGGTTCCTCTCTGGAAACACCATATATTTT

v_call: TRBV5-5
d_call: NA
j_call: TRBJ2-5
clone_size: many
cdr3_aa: CASSLRATSLQETQYF
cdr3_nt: TGTGCCAGCAGCTTGCGGGCGACTAGTTTACAAGAGACCCAGTACTTC

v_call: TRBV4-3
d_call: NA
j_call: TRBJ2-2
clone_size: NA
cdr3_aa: CASSQNPGGGTGELFF
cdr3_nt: TGCGCCAGCAGCCAAAACCCCGGGGGCGGCACCGGGGAGCTGTTTTTT

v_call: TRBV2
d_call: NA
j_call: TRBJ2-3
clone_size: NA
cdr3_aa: CASSTRIGDTQYF
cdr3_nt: TGTGCCAGCAGTACCCGGATTGGGGATACGCAGTATTTT

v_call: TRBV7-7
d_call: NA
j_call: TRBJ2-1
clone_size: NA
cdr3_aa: CASSLGTKPYNEQFF
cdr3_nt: TGTGCTAGCAGCTTAGGGACCAAACCTTACAATGAGCAGTTCTTC

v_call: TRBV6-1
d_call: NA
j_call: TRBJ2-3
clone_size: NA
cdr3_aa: CASSELVLASDTQYF
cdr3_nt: TGTGCCAGCAGTGAACTGGTTTTAGCTTCGGATACGCAGTATTTT

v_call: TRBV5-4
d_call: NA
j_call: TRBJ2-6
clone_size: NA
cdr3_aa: CASSLDPGSGANVLTF
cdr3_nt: TGTGCCAGCAGCTTGGACCCCGGATCTGGGGCCAACGTCCTGACTTTC

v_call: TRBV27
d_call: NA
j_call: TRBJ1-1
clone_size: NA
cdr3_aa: CASSLSGQIITEAFF
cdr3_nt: TGTGCCAGCAGTTTATCGGGACAAATAATCACTGAAGCTTTCTTT

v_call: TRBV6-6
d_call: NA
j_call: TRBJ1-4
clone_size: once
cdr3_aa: CASSYGGFNEKLFF
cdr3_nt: TGTGCCAGCAGTTACGGGGGATTTAATGAAAAACTGTTTTTT

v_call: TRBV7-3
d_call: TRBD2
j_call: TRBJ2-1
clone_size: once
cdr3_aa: CASSSLAGGYNEQFF
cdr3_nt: TGTGCCAGCAGCTCCTTAGCGGGGGGCTACAATGAGCAGTTCTTC

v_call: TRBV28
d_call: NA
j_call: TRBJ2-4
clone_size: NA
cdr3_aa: CASSRDDSMKNIQYF
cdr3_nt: TGTGCCAGCAGTCGGGACGACTCTATGAAAAACATTCAGTACTTC

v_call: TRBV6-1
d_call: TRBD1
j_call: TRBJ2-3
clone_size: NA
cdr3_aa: CASSEAHRGLGTDTQYF
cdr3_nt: TGTGCCAGCAGTGAAGCGCACAGGGGGCTGGGCACAGATACGCAGTATTTT

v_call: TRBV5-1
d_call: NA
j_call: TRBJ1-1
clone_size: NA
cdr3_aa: CASSLAWGPNTEAFF
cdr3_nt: TGCGCCAGCAGCTTGGCTTGGGGACCCAACACTGAAGCTTTCTTT

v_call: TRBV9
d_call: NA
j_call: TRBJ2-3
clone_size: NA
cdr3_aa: CASSVGVQGGTDTQYF
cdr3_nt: TGTGCCAGCAGCGTAGGAGTACAGGGAGGGACAGATACGCAGTATTTT